Below, 6 T cell receptor beta chains from the same sample are listed, as sequenced in a study of cytomegalovirus exposure and HLA in healthy donors (dated by TCRdb to the late 2010s). The method behind the library was the immunoSEQ multiplex PCR assay. The clones in this table, taken by TCRdb from immuneACCESS, are in-frame only. Not every clone is retained; where verified, under half of the shortfall comes from an unresolved V gene, and the cause of the rest is unknown. The sample table shows around 120,000 clones, and 70% to 90% are seen once. Together, the top ten hold about 1.7% of the sample. Sequencing was done on a sample of PBMCs. Receptors were obtained from a man younger than 35 in good health and CMV-seronegative.

The J gene is TRBJ1-1, the V gene TRBV11-2, with no clear D. Per germline, CDR1 SGHAT and CDR2 FQNNGV. The CDR3 spans 16 residues. The V end lost 0 bases, the J end lost 1 base, and 12 bases lay between the germline ends. CDR3 in DNA: TGTGCCAGCAGCTTAGATCTTTGGCGGGGGAACACTGAAGCTTTCTTT. It translates to CASSLDLWRGNTEAFF.

V is TRBV28 and J is TRBJ2-2, with D unclear. V dropped 11 bases and J dropped 4 bases, with 11 bases sitting between them. CDR1 and CDR2 (germline): MDHEN, SYDVKM. This CDR3 region has 12 residues. DNA for the CDR3: TGTGCCCCCAAGAGGAGCACCGGGGAGCTGTTTTTT. Translated: CAPKRSTGELFF.

This clone was observed a few times. The rearrangement uses TRBV5-1 and TRBJ1-1; a possible D gene is TRBD1 (6 bases). The CDR3 has 15 amino acids. The V gene's germline CDR1 is SGHRS and CDR2 YFSETQ. The V end lost 4 bases, the J end lost 0 bases, and 13 bases lay between the germline ends. The CDR3 spells CASSPRQVMNTEAFF. The CDR3 nucleotides read TGCGCCAGCAGCCCGAGACAGGTAATGAACACTGAAGCTTTCTTT. The full variable domain, its missing parts supplied by reference TRBV5-1 and TRBJ1-1, is KAGVTQTPRYLIKTRGQQVTLSCSPISGHRSVSWYQQTPGQGLQFLFEYFSETQRNKGNFPGRFSGRQFSNSRSEMNVSTLELGDSALYLCASSPRQVMNTEAFFGQGTRLTVV.

This clone has just a few counts. This chain links TRBV2 with TRBJ1-5, with 10 bases identical to TRBD1. The CDR3 is 14 residues long. V dropped 5 bases and J dropped 4; count of bases not matched to a gene: 2. Germline CDR1 reads SNHLY; CDR2 reads FYNNEI. The CDR3 DNA reads TGTGCCAGCAGTTGGACAGGGGGTAATCAGCCCCAGCATTTT. It encodes CASSWTGGNQPQHF. Combining the CDR3 with reference TRBV2 and TRBJ1-5 gives the whole variable domain EPEVTQTPSHQVTQMGQEVILRCVPISNHLYFYWYRQILGQKVEFLVSFYNNEISEKSEIFDDQFSVERPDGSNFTLKIRSTKLEDSAMYFCASSWTGGNQPQHFGDGTRLSIL.

The genes are TRBV7-7 and TRBJ2-5; D remains ambiguous. Per the germline V gene, CDR1 is SSHAT and CDR2 is FNYEAQ (reference sequence). V was cut by 1 base and J by 1 base, with 10 bases left in between. The CDR3 covers 15 residues. In DNA form, the CDR3 reads TGTGCCAGCAGCTTAGAAGCATCCTCCCAAGAGACCCAGTACTTC. It translates to CASSLEASSQETQYF.

The table lists this clone with a count of one. This chain connects TRBV2 to TRBJ2-2, with TRBD1 matching 9 bases. The CDR3 is 16 residues long. The V segment lost 6 bases and the J segment 1 base; nucleotides outside the gene matches: 6. Per the germline V gene, CDR1 is SNHLY and CDR2 is FYNNEI. CDR3 sequence reads: CASREQGALNTGELFF. DNA for the CDR3: TGTGCCAGCAGAGAACAGGGGGCTCTGAACACCGGGGAGCTGTTTTTT.